Sequencing of this T cell receptor beta chain was carried out in a study of blood T cell repertoires in COVID-19. Study-level background: Collection of acute and convalescent COVID-19 samples took place in the United States, Italy and Spain. PBMCs, B-cell-depleted T cells, or T cells provided the cDNA or gDNA that made up the material.

Germline V CDR1 and CDR2: SGHAT, FQNNGV. Trimming took 5 bases from V and 5 from J; bases not matched to a gene: 6. The CDR3 has 14 amino acids. During active infection, Seattle patients enrolled and were then monitored through disease. As originally analysed: Estimation of nucleated cell counts relied on the amplification of reference gene primers. Assay used: immunoSEQ multiplex PCR; TCRdb lists only in-frame clones, some missing. V, J and clone size derive from that table, while D and trimming were established from the DNA sequence. The table lists about 370,000 clones, approximately 88% of them singletons, with approximately 3% in the top ten. In its sample, this clone was seen once.

The receptor comes from a young woman with COVID-19, enrolled during active disease. Sequencing was done on a sample of peripheral blood. The chain employs TRBV11-2 and TRBJ2-1; TRBD2 aligns across 7 bases. The CDR3 nucleotides read TGTGCCAGCAGCATTACTAGCGCTGACAATGAGCAGTTCTTC. Its protein is CASSITSADNEQFF.